This T cell receptor beta chain was sequenced in a study of CD8 T cells in Susac syndrome. Trimming took 0 bases from V and 4 from J, leaving 6 bases between them. CDR1 is LGHDT and CDR2 is YNNKEL in the germline V gene (reference sequence). The CDR3 totals 14 residues. Random hexamers primed reverse transcription of about 0.5 to 1 ug RNA. TCRdb independently ran MiXCR on the immunoSEQ multiplex PCR reads; one entry per CDR3 protein. The sample has more than 65,000 distinct CDR3 sequences; approximately 95% are singletons. The sequenced material came from CD8+ T cells from PBMCs. The genes are TRBV3-1 and TRBJ2-2; D unclear. The origin of this receptor is a human donor in good health. The DNA for the CDR3 is TGTGCCAGCAGCCAAGATATCCTCACCGGGGAGCTGTTTTTT. Its translation is CASSQDILTGELFF.